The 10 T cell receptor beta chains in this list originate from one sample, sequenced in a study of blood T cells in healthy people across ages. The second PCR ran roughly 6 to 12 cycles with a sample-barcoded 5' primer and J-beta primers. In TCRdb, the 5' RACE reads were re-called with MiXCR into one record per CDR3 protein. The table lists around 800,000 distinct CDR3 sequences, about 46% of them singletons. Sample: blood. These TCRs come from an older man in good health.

The DNA for the CDR3 is TGCAGTGCTTTCCACAGGGACGAACTTTACAATGAGCAGTTCTTC. Its protein is CSAFHRDELYNEQFF. The rearrangement links TRBV20-1 to TRBJ2-1; D is possibly TRBD1 (6 bases). Germline V gives CDR1 DFQATT, CDR2 SNEGSKA (reference sequence). Trimming shortened V by 5 bases and J by 4 bases, and 18 bases separated the two germline ends. The CDR3 is made up of 15 amino acids.

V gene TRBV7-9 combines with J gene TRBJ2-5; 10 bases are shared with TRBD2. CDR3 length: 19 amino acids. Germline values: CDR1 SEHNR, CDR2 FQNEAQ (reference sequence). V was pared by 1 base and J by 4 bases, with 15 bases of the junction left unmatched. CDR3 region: CASSLGSFGLAGESETQYF. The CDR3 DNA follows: TGTGCCAGCAGCTTAGGCTCCTTCGGGCTAGCGGGAGAGTCAGAGACCCAGTACTTC. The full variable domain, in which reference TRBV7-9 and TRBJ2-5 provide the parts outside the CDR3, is DTGVSQNPRHKITKRGQNVTFRCDPISEHNRLYWYRQTLGQGPEFLTYFQNEAQLEKSRLLSDRFSAERPKGSFSTLEIQRTEQGDSAMYLCASSLGSFGLAGESETQYFGPGTRLLVL.

The CDR3 loop is CASSSRAGDPTDTQYF. The CDR3 DNA is TGTGCCAGCAGCTCCCGCGCAGGTGATCCCACAGATACGCAGTATTTT. The chain is built from TRBV7-9 and TRBJ2-3; D gene uncertain. This CDR3 is built from 16 residues. V shed 4 bases and J shed 2 bases, with 16 bases lying between them. Germline V gene lookup returns CDR1 SEHNR and CDR2 FQNEAQ (reference sequence).

The DNA of the CDR3 is TGCAGCGCGAGGGAACAGGGCGATCAGCCCCAGCATTTT. Encoded protein: CSAREQGDQPQHF. The chain carries TRBV29-1 and TRBJ1-5; a possible D gene is TRBD1 (6 bases). The CDR3 length is 13 residues. With 7 bases removed from V and 5 bases from J, the gap between germline ends came to 15 bases. Germline CDR1 SQVTM, CDR2 ANQGSEA.

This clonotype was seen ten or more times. The DNA for the CDR3 is TGCAGCGTTGAGATTCCGGGAGGGTCCTACGAGCAGTACTTC. Protein sequence: CSVEIPGGSYEQYF. The chain recombines TRBV29-1 with TRBJ2-7; 8 bases are a match to TRBD2. The V segment lost 3 bases and the J segment 1 base; nucleotides outside the gene matches: 5. The CDR3 loop spans 14 amino acids. The germline V gene has CDR1 SQVTM and CDR2 ANQGSEA.

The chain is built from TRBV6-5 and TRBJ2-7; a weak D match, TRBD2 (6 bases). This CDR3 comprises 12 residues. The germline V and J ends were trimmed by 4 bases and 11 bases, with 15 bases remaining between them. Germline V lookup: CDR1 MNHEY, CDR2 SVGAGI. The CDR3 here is CASSSNRDFKYF. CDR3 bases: TGTGCCAGCAGTTCGAACCGGGACTTCAAGTACTTC.

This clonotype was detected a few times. In DNA form, the CDR3 reads TGCGCCAGCAGCCCTTTAGACACGGAAGACTACGAGCAGTACTTC. Residues: CASSPLDTEDYEQYF. V usage is TRBV5-1 and J usage is TRBJ2-7; D remains unclear. Germline V gene data show CDR1 as SGHRS and CDR2 as YFSETQ. Deletions cut 4 bases from V and 3 bases from J, with 17 bases between. This CDR3 is 15 amino acids long.

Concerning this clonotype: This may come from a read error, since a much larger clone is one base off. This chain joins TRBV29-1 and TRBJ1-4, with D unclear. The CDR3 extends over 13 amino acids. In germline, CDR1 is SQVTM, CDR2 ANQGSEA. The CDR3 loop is CGVAEQTREKLFF. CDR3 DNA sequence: TGCGGCGTTGCCGAGCAAACACGGGAAAAACTGTTTTTT.

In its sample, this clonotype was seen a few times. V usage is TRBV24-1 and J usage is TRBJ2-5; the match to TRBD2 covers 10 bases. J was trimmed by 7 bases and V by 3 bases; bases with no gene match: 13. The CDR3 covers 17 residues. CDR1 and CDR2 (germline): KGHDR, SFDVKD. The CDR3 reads CATSDPTSGTPQGTQYF. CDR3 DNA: TGTGCCACCAGTGATCCTACTAGCGGGACGCCTCAGGGGACCCAGTACTTC.

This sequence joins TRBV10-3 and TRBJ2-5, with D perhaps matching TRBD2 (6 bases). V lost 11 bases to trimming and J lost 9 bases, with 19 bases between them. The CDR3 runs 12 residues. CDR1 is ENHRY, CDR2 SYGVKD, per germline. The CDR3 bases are TGTGCCGCCAGTGATTACGGGGAGGCCCAGTACTTC. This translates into CAASDYGEAQYF.